These 31 T cell receptor beta chains share one sample of origin, sequenced in a study of tumor-infiltrating lymphocytes in primary liver carcinoma. Co-extraction of RNA and DNA was performed on about 19-32 mg of unsorted bulk tissue. Production of TCR beta cDNA used around 0.45 ug total RNA together with a constant-region primer. Libraries for TCR beta were built through three nested multiplex PCR rounds, which together made up a slightly modified ARM-PCR procedure. In the first two PCR rounds, TRBV1-TRBV30 forward primers were paired with a C-beta reverse primer, and each round lasted roughly 9 cycles. TCRdb ran MiXCR on the multiplex PCR reads and lists one entry per CDR3 protein. The sample shows roughly 200,000 distinct CDR3 sequences, just under 85% of them seen only once. The sequenced material came from tumor tissue from primary liver carcinoma. These receptors were taken from a man aged 40-55 years with primary liver carcinoma and hepatitis B virus infection.

This rearrangement joins TRBV11-1 to TRBJ2-3, with D hard to call. Trimming took 4 bases from V and 11 from J, leaving 16 bases between them. Germline V gives CDR1 SGHAT, CDR2 FQDESV (reference sequence). This CDR3 region has 13 residues. The CDR3 nucleotides read TGTGCCAGCAGCTCAGCCCACAGACATAAGCAGTATTTT. It yields the protein CASSSAHRHKQYF.

The chain employs TRBV29-1 and TRBJ2-2; possible D gene TRBD2, 5 bases. This CDR3 is built from 16 residues. Germline-derived CDR1 and CDR2 are SQVTM and ANQGSEA. Trimming stripped 1 base from V and 5 bases from J, with 17 bases between. This CDR3 reads CSVEAGTTGITGELFF. The CDR3 DNA reads as TGCAGCGTTGAAGCCGGAACTACCGGGATAACCGGGGAGCTGTTTTTT.

For this clonotype: A read error may account for a junction end that differs from germline. V is TRBV4-2 and J is TRBJ2-7, with D possibly matching TRBD2 (5 bases). Germline V gene lookup returns CDR1 LGHNA and CDR2 YNFKEQ. This CDR3 is 15 amino acids long. The CDR3: CASNQDNGSGYEQYF. The CDR3 DNA follows: TGTGCCAGCAACCAAGATAATGGGAGCGGCTATGAGCAGTACTTC.

Regarding this clonotype: Sequence at one end of the junction differs from germline and may be a read error. This rearrangement joins TRBV11-3 to TRBJ1-5; D may be TRBD1 (5 bases). Germline V gene lookup returns CDR1 SGHNT and CDR2 YENEEA. The CDR3 covers 15 residues. CDR3 DNA: TGTGCCAGCAGCTTAGATCTGGGGGTGTCTCAGTCCCAGCATTTC. Translation: CASSLDLGVSQSQHF.

This clonotype was detected ten times or more. CDR3 protein: CASRLNSGTEETQYF. CDR3 sequence (DNA): TGTGCCAGCAGGCTCAACTCCGGGACGGAAGAGACCCAGTACTTC. The chain recombines TRBV6-5 with TRBJ2-5, with D perhaps TRBD1 or TRBD2 (5 bases each). Trimming took 6 bases from V and 3 from J, leaving 17 bases between them. The germline CDR1 and CDR2 sequences are MNHEY and SVGAGI. This CDR3 has 15 amino acids.

This clonotype was recorded once. The junction differs from germline at one of its ends, possibly a read error. The chain has TRBV11-1 and TRBJ2-4; 10 bases match TRBD2. CDR1 is SGHAT and CDR2 is FQDESV in the germline V gene (reference sequence). The CDR3 is 17 residues long. CDR3 coding DNA: TGTGCCAGCATTTTTCCAGGGACTAGCGAGACCAAAAACATTCAATACTTC. This translates into CASIFPGTSETKNIQYF. The full variable domain, rest sourced from reference TRBV11-1 and TRBJ2-4, is EAEVAQSPRYKITEKSQAVAFWCDPISGHATLYWYRQILGQGPELLVQFQDESVVDDSQLPKDRFSAERLKGVDSTLKIQPAELGDSAMYLCASIFPGTSETKNIQYFGAGTRLSVL.

This clonotype was found many times. This rearrangement joins TRBV14 to TRBJ2-2; D not resolved. The CDR3 sequence is 15 residues long. Germline loops: CDR1 SGHDN, CDR2 FVKESK. The V and J ends lost 0 bases and 1 base respectively, with 6 bases between them. The CDR3 protein is CASSQDRLNTGELFF. The CDR3 DNA reads TGTGCCAGCAGCCAAGATCGGCTGAACACCGGGGAGCTGTTTTTT.

This clonotype was observed a single time. A single base separates this from a much larger clone, so it may be a read error. The chain employs TRBV9 and TRBJ2-1; 8 bases fit TRBD1. V was pared by 6 bases and J by 12 bases, with 17 bases of the junction left unmatched. The CDR3 has 15 amino acids. Germline CDR1 reads SGDLS; CDR2 reads YYNGEE. The DNA of the CDR3 is TGTGCCAGCACCCGCGGGACAGGTGGTAGTGATGTGCAGTTCTTC. Translating gives CASTRGTGGSDVQFF.

With regard to this clonotype: Its ends do not fully match the called genes, so a read error is possible. J is TRBJ2-1 and V is TRBV20-1; D call uncertain. The CDR3 runs 14 residues. CDR1 is DFQATT, CDR2 SNEGSKA, per germline (reference sequence). The CDR3 spells CSASAMTGRSEQFF. CDR3 DNA sequence: TGCAGTGCTAGCGCGATGACTGGACGCAGTGAGCAGTTCTTT.

This clonotype came up once. The CDR3 carries no conserved terminal phenylalanine or tryptophan, so it likely arises from a read error. The chain uses TRBV6-1 and TRBJ2-7; D unresolved. The CDR3 has 15 amino acids. V was clipped by 6 bases and J by 3 bases, with 18 bases between them. CDR1 is MNHNS and CDR2 is SASEGT in the germline V gene. The CDR3 reads CASRRLGRVHYEQYI. CDR3 bases: TGTGCCAGCAGGCGCCTAGGAAGAGTCCACTACGAGCAGTACATC.

The V call is TRBV11-2, the J call TRBJ2-7; D gene ambiguous. Germline CDR1 and CDR2: SGHAT and FQNNGV. V gave up 6 bases and J gave up 6 bases, with 18 bases separating them. CDR3 length: 14 residues. DNA of the CDR3: TGTGCCAGCAGTTTACTCGTAGGTGTCTCCGAGCAGTACTTC. This encodes CASSLLVGVSEQYF.

On this clonotype itself: Mismatch with germline at one junction end may stem from a read error. The chain joins TRBV2 to TRBJ2-2; 7 nucleotides line up with TRBD1. The CDR3 length is 15 residues. Germline CDR1 is SNHLY and CDR2 is FYNNEI. Here the CDR3 reads CASRATGVGTGEMFF. CDR3 in DNA: TGTGCCAGCAGGGCCACAGGGGTCGGAACCGGGGAGATGTTTTTT.

At least ten counts were recorded for this clonotype. This sequence joins TRBV28 and TRBJ2-3, with TRBD2 matching 10 bases. The CDR3 is 15 residues long. The germline CDR1 and CDR2 sequences are MDHEN and SYDVKM. The J segment lost 5 bases and the V segment lost 2 bases, leaving 4 bases of the junction unmatched. This CDR3 is CASSLTSGMVDTQYF. CDR3 nucleotide sequence: TGTGCCAGCAGTTTAACTAGCGGGATGGTAGATACGCAGTATTTT.

The V and J genes are TRBV6-1 and TRBJ1-2; a weak D match, TRBD1 (5 bases). Trimming removed 6 bases from V and 7 bases from J, with 12 bases in between. The germline V gene has CDR1 MNHNS and CDR2 SASEGT. This CDR3 is 12 amino acids long. The CDR3 DNA follows: TGTGCCAGCAGAGGGGCGGACATTGGCTACACCTTC. Amino acid sequence: CASRGADIGYTF.

The J gene is TRBJ2-5, the V gene TRBV6-5; 9 bases align to TRBD1. This CDR3 is 14 amino acids long. V dropped 6 bases and J dropped 7; count of bases not matched to a gene: 9. The V gene's germline CDR1 is MNHEY and CDR2 SVGAGI. The CDR3 DNA reads as TGTGCCAGCAGCTACACAGGGGGCAAGGGGACCCAGTACTTC. This gives the protein CASSYTGGKGTQYF.

As for this clonotype: One end of the junction fails to match germline, which may point to a read error. This chain links TRBV5-1 with TRBJ2-5; 7 positions agree with TRBD2. The CDR3 totals 15 residues. Germline loops: CDR1 SGHRS, CDR2 YFSETQ. CDR3 protein: CASGLAGTTQETQYF. The CDR3 coding sequence is TGCGCCAGCGGCTTGGCCGGGACTACCCAGGAGACCCAGTACTTC.

In its sample, this clonotype was seen a few times. A much larger clone differs from this one at a single base, so this may be a read error. V usage is TRBV5-1 and J usage is TRBJ2-7; maybe TRBD2 (5 bases). Germline CDR1 and CDR2: SGHRS and YFSETQ. The CDR3 runs 13 residues. For the CDR3, the DNA is TGCACCAGCAGCTTGGACCCGGGGAACGAGCAGTACTTC. Translating it yields CTSSLDPGNEQYF.

On this clonotype itself: This may come from a read error, since a much larger clone is one base off. The chain recombines TRBV30 with TRBJ1-6; D might be TRBD1 (5 bases). Trimming shortened V by 2 bases and J by 8 bases, and 16 bases separated the two germline ends. CDR3 length: 15 residues. Germline V gene data show CDR1 as GTSNPN and CDR2 as SVGIG (reference sequence). This chain's CDR3 is CAWSSHGGADSPLHF. DNA for the CDR3: TGTGCCTGGAGTAGCCATGGAGGGGCGGATTCACCCCTCCACTTT.

The sample holds a few counts of this clonotype. Compared with germline, one end of the junction differs, possibly owing to a read error. The V and J genes are TRBV28 and TRBJ1-4, with D possibly TRBD1 on 6 matching bases. CDR3 size: 17 residues. Germline V gives CDR1 MDHEN, CDR2 SYDVKM. The CDR3 sequence is CASSGRDRSATNDKLFF. In DNA form, the CDR3 reads TGTGCCAGCAGTGGCCGAGACAGGAGTGCAACTAATGATAAACTGTTTTTT.

As for this clonotype: Compared with germline, one end of the junction differs, possibly owing to a read error. V gene TRBV24-1 combines with J gene TRBJ2-6; maybe TRBD2 (5 bases). The CDR3 has 16 amino acids. Germline V lookup: CDR1 KGHDR, CDR2 SFDVKD. The CDR3 DNA follows: TGTGCCACCAGTGACCTGGGAGAAACTGGGGACAACGTCCTGACTTTC. It encodes CATSDLGETGDNVLTF.

About this clonotype itself: The missing conserved phenylalanine or tryptophan at the end of this CDR3 makes a read error likely. V gene TRBV11-3 combines with J gene TRBJ2-1, with TRBD1 as a possible D gene (5 bases). The CDR3 has 14 residues. Germline V lookup: CDR1 SGHNT, CDR2 YENEEA. The CDR3 coding sequence is TGTGCCAGCGGCTTAGGGGTCTGCAACAATGAGCAGTTCTCC. Its translation: CASGLGVCNNEQFS.

V and J are TRBV29-1 and TRBJ1-2; a weak D match, TRBD1 (5 bases). Germline CDR1 and CDR2: SQVTM and ANQGSEA. Trimming took 4 bases from V and 6 from J, leaving 30 bases between them. The CDR3 has 18 amino acids. The CDR3 bases are TGCAGCGTTGGGACACCAACAGGAACTCAAGTGGCTGACCATGGCTACACCTTC. Its protein product is CSVGTPTGTQVADHGYTF.

As regards this clonotype: At one end, the junction sequence differs from germline, possibly due to a read error. The chain links TRBV11-1 to TRBJ2-2; possibly TRBD2 for D (6 bases). The CDR3 is 13 amino acids. Germline CDR1 is SGHAT and CDR2 is FQDESV (reference sequence). The CDR3 DNA follows: TGTGCCAGCAGTTTTTGTGACACCGGGGGGCTGTTTTTT. Its translation: CASSFCDTGGLFF.

Regarding this clonotype: At one end, the junction sequence differs from germline, possibly due to a read error. The chain joins TRBV11-2 to TRBJ2-1; D is undetermined. CDR1 is SGHAT and CDR2 is FQNNGV in the germline V gene. The CDR3 covers 12 residues. The CDR3 DNA reads TGTGCCAGCAGCTTAGGTTATCTTGAGCAATTCTTC. The encoded protein is CASSLGYLEQFF.

A word on this clonotype: A much larger clonotype is one base distant, so this may be a read error. This chain joins TRBV28 and TRBJ1-6; D is unclear. With 11 bases removed from V and 7 bases from J, the gap between germline ends came to 15 bases. The CDR3 extends over 13 amino acids. Germline values: CDR1 MDHEN, CDR2 SYDVKM. The CDR3 region is CACTLSGNSPLHF. CDR3 nucleotide sequence: TGTGCCTGCACCCTTAGTGGGAATTCACCCCTCCACTTT.

This chain uses TRBV6-6 with TRBJ2-5, with D perhaps TRBD2 (5 bases). The CDR3 length is 14 residues. The germline V gene has CDR1 MNHNY and CDR2 SVGAGI (reference sequence). Trimming took 7 bases from V and 5 from J, leaving 17 bases between them. The CDR3 DNA reads TGTGCCAGCAATTTATGGGAGCGTCAGGAGACCCAGTACTTC. It codes for CASNLWERQETQYF.

The chain joins TRBV12-3 or TRBV12-4 to TRBJ1-3, with D uncertain. This CDR3 comprises 13 residues. The V end was cut by 8 bases, the J end by 1 base, with 9 bases between. DNA of the CDR3: TGTGCCAGCGGGAGAGGTTCTGGAAACACCATATATTTT. Its translation is CASGRGSGNTIYF.

Comment on this clonotype: Mismatch with germline at one junction end may stem from a read error. This chain uses TRBV28 with TRBJ2-7; D call uncertain. The CDR3 consists of 15 residues. In germline, CDR1 is MDHEN, CDR2 SYDVKM. CDR3 residues: CTSSPLGYAGSEQYF. Here the CDR3 DNA reads TGTACCAGCAGTCCGCTCGGATATGCTGGCAGTGAGCAGTACTTC.

Regarding this clonotype: The junction differs from germline at one of its ends, possibly a read error. This rearrangement joins TRBV29-1 to TRBJ1-1; D unclear. Germline CDR1 is SQVTM and CDR2 is ANQGSEA. CDR3 size: 15 residues. Here the CDR3 reads CSDRARWGMNTETFF. CDR3 coding DNA: TGCAGCGATCGGGCGCGGTGGGGAATGAACACTGAAACTTTCTTT.

The chain has TRBV10-3 and TRBJ1-5; unclear D gene. The germline V and J ends were trimmed by 3 bases and 7 bases, with 10 bases remaining between them. The CDR3 extends over 13 amino acids. Per germline, CDR1 ENHRY and CDR2 SYGVKD. CDR3 nucleotides: TGTGCCATCAGTGACTGGGAGAAGCAGCCCCAGCATTTT. Its translation: CAISDWEKQPQHF.

The gene calls are TRBV29-1 and TRBJ1-1; tentatively, D is TRBD1 (6 bases). The CDR3 is 15 residues long. Trimming shortened V by 4 bases and J by 1 base, and 16 bases separated the two germline ends. Germline V gives CDR1 SQVTM, CDR2 ANQGSEA. The CDR3, as DNA: TGCAGCGTTGGAGATAGCTGGACAGAGAACACTGAAGCTTTCTTT. Amino acid sequence: CSVGDSWTENTEAFF.